The rows below give T cell receptor beta chains drawn from one sample of a study of blood T cells in healthy people across ages. MiXCR, run by TCRdb on the 5' RACE reads, gives a single entry per CDR3 protein. The data contain about 1.1 million distinct CDR3 sequences, approximately 38% of them singletons. Sequencing used blood. The receptors originated from a man aged 18 to 29 in good health. Both conserved end residues are part of each CDR3. The D gene is left open where the match is weak. Clone size is not always given. Where it is, it says once, few, many or a class for expanded clones.

d_gene | j_gene | v_gene | abundance | CDR3aa | CDR3nt
NA | TRBJ1-2 | TRBV6-5 | few | CASRGRGNYGYTF | TGTGCCAGCCGCGGACGGGGAAACTATGGCTACACCTTC
TRBD1 | TRBJ2-1 | TRBV2 | few | CASSRNPGQTYNEQFF | TGTGCCAGCAGTCGAAATCCGGGACAGACGTACAATGAGCAGTTCTTC
NA | TRBJ1-5 | TRBV4-1 | NA | CASSHGSNQPQHF | TGCGCCAGCAGCCATGGTAGCAATCAGCCCCAGCATTTT
NA | TRBJ2-2 | TRBV24-1 | NA | CATSDSYFVGELFF | TGTGCCACCAGTGATTCCTATTTTGTCGGGGAGCTGTTTTTT
NA | TRBJ1-5 | TRBV20-1 | NA | CSVVTGQKDQPQHF | TGCAGTGTGGTCACTGGACAGAAAGATCAGCCCCAGCATTTT
TRBD1 | TRBJ1-2 | TRBV6-5 | NA | CASSGGQGALYGYTF | TGTGCCAGCAGTGGCGGACAGGGCGCTCTCTATGGCTACACCTTC
NA | TRBJ2-3 | TRBV7-9 | few | CASSLFGARRKDTQYF | TGTGCCAGCAGCTTATTCGGGGCCCGACGGAAAGATACGCAGTATTTT
NA | TRBJ2-5 | TRBV2 | many | CASSRTGETQYF | TGTGCCAGCAGTAGGACCGGAGAGACCCAGTACTTC
TRBD1 | TRBJ1-5 | TRBV2 | NA | CASRKTGGRSNQPQHF | TGTGCCAGCAGGAAAACAGGGGGCCGGAGCAATCAGCCCCAGCATTTT
NA | TRBJ2-4 | TRBV5-1 | NA | CASSLRPELKNIQYF | TGCGCCAGCAGCCTCCGGCCTGAGCTCAAAAACATTCAGTACTTC
NA | TRBJ2-3 | TRBV28 | few | CASSFLRDSSTDTQYF | TGTGCCAGCAGTTTCCTCCGGGACTCTTCGACAGATACGCAGTATTTT
TRBD1 | TRBJ1-2 | TRBV19 | NA | CASTSGAGTGFGYGYTF | TGTGCCAGTACTTCTGGAGCCGGGACAGGTTTTGGTTATGGCTACACCTTC
NA | TRBJ1-1 | TRBV18 | NA | CASSPPSQKNTEAFF | TGTGCCAGCTCACCACCCTCGCAGAAGAACACTGAAGCTTTCTTT
NA | TRBJ2-7 | TRBV10-3 | few | CAISESEGGEQYF | TGTGCCATCAGTGAGTCGGAGGGGGGTGAGCAGTACTTC
NA | TRBJ2-7 | TRBV3-1 | NA | CASSQEGSRTYNEQYF | TGTGCCAGCAGCCAAGAGGGGAGCCGTACGTACAATGAGCAGTACTTC
NA | TRBJ2-7 | TRBV6-5 | few | CASRIRTDPYEQYF | TGTGCCAGCAGGATTCGGACAGACCCCTACGAGCAGTACTTC
NA | TRBJ2-1 | TRBV4-3 | NA | CASSPNRLSYNEQFF | TGCGCCAGCAGCCCAAACAGGCTATCCTACAATGAGCAGTTCTTC
NA | TRBJ1-1 | TRBV28 | NA | CASRKSGNTEAFF | TGTGCCAGCAGGAAGTCAGGGAACACTGAAGCTTTCTTT
NA | TRBJ1-1 | TRBV28 | NA | CASSFNGPGYPEAFF | TGTGCCAGCAGTTTTAATGGACCGGGATATCCTGAAGCTTTCTTT
TRBD1 | TRBJ1-1 | TRBV20-1 | NA | CSAASTGVTEAFF | TGCAGTGCTGCGTCCACAGGGGTCACTGAAGCTTTCTTT
NA | TRBJ2-2 | TRBV14 | NA | CASSQRRIGELFF | TGTGCCAGCAGCCAACGGCGGATCGGGGAGCTGTTTTTT
NA | TRBJ2-1 | TRBV13 | few | CASSLGMRRIYNEQFF | TGTGCCAGCAGCTTAGGAATGAGGAGGATTTACAATGAGCAGTTCTTC
TRBD1 | TRBJ2-3 | TRBV29-1 | NA | CSVVGDRASTDTQYF | TGCAGCGTGGTTGGGGACAGGGCGAGCACAGATACGCAGTATTTT
TRBD1 | TRBJ2-7 | TRBV10-3 | few | CAIFRLGQGLPYEQYF | TGTGCCATCTTCCGACTCGGACAGGGACTCCCCTACGAGCAGTACTTC
NA | TRBJ2-7 | TRBV27 | NA | CACRRSGEESYEQYF | TGTGCCTGCAGGAGATCAGGGGAAGAATCCTACGAGCAGTACTTC
TRBD2 | TRBJ2-1 | TRBV11-2 | NA | CASSLERLAGRGFF | TGTGCCAGCAGCTTAGAGAGGCTAGCGGGGAGGGGGTTCTTC
NA | TRBJ2-5 | TRBV9 | NA | CASSVLENNEQYF | TGTGCCAGCAGCGTCCTTGAAAACAATGAGCAGTACTTC
NA | TRBJ2-1 | TRBV4-2 | NA | CASNQARVAAYYNEQFF | TGTGCCAGCAACCAAGCCAGGGTAGCGGCCTATTACAATGAGCAGTTCTTC
NA | TRBJ2-5 | TRBV7-6 | few | CASSLGGVEAQYF | TGTGCCAGCAGCTTAGGAGGGGTAGAGGCCCAGTACTTC
NA | TRBJ2-3 | TRBV5-4 | NA | CASSLASRISTDTQYF | TGTGCCAGCAGCTTGGCAAGCCGGATTAGCACAGATACGCAGTATTTT
NA | TRBJ2-1 | TRBV5-6 | NA | CASSLGRNGYNEQFF | TGTGCCAGCAGCTTGGGACGTAATGGTTACAATGAGCAGTTCTTC
TRBD1 | TRBJ1-1 | TRBV7-2 | NA | CASSPWDSAEAFF | TGTGCCAGCAGCCCCTGGGACAGCGCCGAAGCTTTCTTT
NA | TRBJ1-6 | TRBV20-1 | NA | CSARVQELGRNSPLHF | TGCAGTGCTAGAGTTCAGGAGTTGGGCAGAAATTCACCCCTCCACTTT